This is a list of T cell receptor beta chains from one sample in a study of brain T cells in children with intractable seizures. Method: immunoSEQ multiplex PCR; TCRdb's copy keeps in-frame clones and lacks some. This sample has around 44,000 clones, with 90% found just once. Sequences were derived from peripheral blood, sampled at surgery. The receptors come from a girl aged 2 to 10 with tuberous sclerosis and intractable seizures. CDR3s include the opening cysteine and the closing phenylalanine or tryptophan. The D gene is left open where the match is weak. Size values are once, few and many counts, or a class for expanded clones, and some rows have none.

CDR3: CAWSLSGNTIYF
DNA: TGTGCCTGGAGCCTTTCTGGAAACACCATATATTTT
J: TRBJ1-3
V: TRBV30
size: .
D: .

CDR3: CASSFGQGGGEQFF
DNA: TGCGCCAGCAGCTTCGGGCAGGGGGGCGGTGAGCAGTTCTTC
J: TRBJ2-1
V: TRBV5-1
size: once
D: .

CDR3: CASSVALVRGGGDTQYF
DNA: TGTGCCAGCAGCGTAGCTTTAGTGCGGGGGGGCGGAGATACGCAGTATTTT
J: TRBJ2-3
V: TRBV9
size: .
D: TRBD2

CDR3: CSVEDRDRENTGELFF
DNA: TGCAGCGTTGAAGATCGTGACAGGGAAAACACCGGGGAGCTGTTTTTT
J: TRBJ2-2
V: TRBV29-1
size: once
D: TRBD1

CDR3: CAWSVNTGELFF
DNA: TGTGCCTGGAGCGTTAACACCGGGGAGCTGTTTTTT
J: TRBJ2-2
V: TRBV30
size: .
D: .

CDR3: CASSSQTGRDTGELFF
DNA: TGTGCCAGCAGTTCTCAGACAGGGAGGGACACCGGGGAGCTGTTTTTT
J: TRBJ2-2
V: TRBV6-5
size: once
D: .

CDR3: CATRQKGGAGNEQFF
DNA: TGTGCCACCCGTCAGAAAGGGGGGGCCGGGAATGAGCAGTTCTTC
J: TRBJ2-1
V: TRBV25-1
size: .
D: .

CDR3: CASSRDRGEQPQHF
DNA: TGCGCCAGCAGCCGGGACAGGGGAGAGCAGCCCCAGCATTTT
J: TRBJ1-5
V: TRBV4-1
size: few
D: TRBD1

CDR3: CASSPPHQGSSYEQYF
DNA: TGTGCCAGCTCACCACCCCATCAGGGGAGCTCCTACGAGCAGTACTTC
J: TRBJ2-7
V: TRBV18
size: .
D: .

CDR3: CASSYSGTGSYNEQFF
DNA: TGTGCCAGCAGTTACTCCGGGACAGGGTCCTACAATGAGCAGTTCTTC
J: TRBJ2-1
V: TRBV6-5
size: .
D: TRBD1

CDR3: CASSESGVREKLFF
DNA: TGCGCCAGCAGTGAGTCGGGGGTTCGTGAAAAACTGTTTTTT
J: TRBJ1-4
V: TRBV10-2
size: .
D: .

CDR3: CASSRRAGGTEAFF
DNA: TGTGCCAGCAGCCGTCGGGCCGGCGGCACTGAAGCTTTCTTT
J: TRBJ1-1
V: TRBV7-3
size: .
D: .

CDR3: CASSLEAGGSQETQYF
DNA: TGCGCCAGCAGCTTGGAAGCGGGGGGCTCCCAAGAGACCCAGTACTTC
J: TRBJ2-5
V: TRBV5-1
size: .
D: TRBD2

CDR3: CASSYSDGNMNTEAFF
DNA: TGTGCCAGCAGTTACTCGGACGGCAACATGAACACTGAAGCTTTCTTT
J: TRBJ1-1
V: TRBV6-5
size: .
D: .

CDR3: CASSLHSAGEETQYF
DNA: TGCGCCAGCAGCCTGCACAGTGCGGGGGAAGAGACCCAGTACTTC
J: TRBJ2-5
V: TRBV5-1
size: .
D: TRBD2

CDR3: CASGFPNPRQGENTGELFF
DNA: TGTGCTAGTGGTTTCCCTAACCCAAGACAGGGGGAGAACACCGGGGAGCTGTTTTTT
J: TRBJ2-2
V: TRBV12-5
size: .
D: TRBD1

CDR3: CASSLALQDYGYTF
DNA: TGCGCCAGCAGCTTGGCCCTTCAGGACTATGGCTACACCTTC
J: TRBJ1-2
V: TRBV5-1
size: .
D: .

CDR3: CASTDSINEKLFF
DNA: TGTGCCAGTACCGACAGCATTAATGAAAAACTGTTTTTT
J: TRBJ1-4
V: TRBV19
size: .
D: .

CDR3: CASSPLRGLNTEAFF
DNA: TGTGCCAGCAGTCCCCTCAGGGGGCTTAACACTGAAGCTTTCTTT
J: TRBJ1-1
V: TRBV27
size: .
D: TRBD1

CDR3: CASSTVSAGYTEAFF
DNA: TGCGCCAGCTCAACGGTGTCAGCGGGATACACTGAAGCTTTCTTT
J: TRBJ1-1
V: TRBV5-1
size: .
D: .

CDR3: CASSLQGASTDTQYF
DNA: TGCGCCAGCAGCTTGCAGGGTGCAAGCACAGATACGCAGTATTTT
J: TRBJ2-3
V: TRBV5-1
size: .
D: .

CDR3: CAWSSLAGDYNEQFF
DNA: TGTGCCTGGAGCTCACTAGCGGGGGATTACAATGAGCAGTTCTTC
J: TRBJ2-1
V: TRBV30
size: .
D: TRBD2

CDR3: CASRWTSDLTDTQYF
DNA: TGTGCCAGCAGGTGGACTAGCGACCTCACAGATACGCAGTATTTT
J: TRBJ2-3
V: TRBV3-1/TRBV3-2
size: .
D: TRBD2

CDR3: CASSPGGTEAFF
DNA: TGTGCCAGCAGCCCCGGGGGAACTGAAGCTTTCTTT
J: TRBJ1-1
V: TRBV3-1/TRBV3-2
size: .
D: .

CDR3: CASSPQVMRRPSYNEQFF
DNA: TGCGCCAGCAGCCCCCAAGTTATGCGACGCCCGTCCTACAATGAGCAGTTCTTC
J: TRBJ2-1
V: TRBV5-1
size: .
D: .

CDR3: CASREIRGDYGYTF
DNA: TGTGCCAGCAGAGAAATCAGGGGGGACTATGGCTACACCTTC
J: TRBJ1-2
V: TRBV2
size: .
D: TRBD1

CDR3: CASKDSTDTQYF
DNA: TGTGCCAGCAAAGACAGCACAGATACGCAGTATTTT
J: TRBJ2-3
V: TRBV7-3
size: .
D: .

CDR3: CASSPQGQPQHF
DNA: TGTGCCAGCAGTCCTCAGGGGCAGCCCCAGCATTTT
J: TRBJ1-5
V: TRBV27
size: .
D: .